These 25 T cell receptor beta chains originate from one sample sequenced in a study of T cells after yellow fever vaccination. Using its own MiXCR run on the 5' RACE reads, TCRdb lists one record per CDR3 protein. Of 250,000 to 350,000 distinct CDR3 sequences listed, approximately 4.5% are singletons. The starting material was PBMCs, obtained 15 days after the yellow fever booster vaccination. The receptors come from a man in his late teens or twenties who received the YFV17D yellow fever vaccine.

This clonotype was recorded at least ten times. V and J are TRBV20-1 and TRBJ2-5; D is ambiguous. The V end was cut by 7 bases, the J end by 4 bases, with 13 bases between. Germline lookup yields CDR1 DFQATT and CDR2 SNEGSKA (reference sequence). The CDR3 length is 12 residues. The CDR3 bases are TGCAGTGGGTCTAGGGCCATAGAGACCCAGTACTTC. Translated, it gives CSGSRAIETQYF.

The chain has TRBV4-1 and TRBJ2-7; 9 nucleotides match TRBD2. There are 16 residues in the CDR3. In germline, CDR1 is MGHRA, CDR2 YSYEKL. Unmatched junction bases numbered 13, after V lost 4 bases and J lost 6 bases. The CDR3 DNA is TGCGCCAGCAGCCGACCTTTTGCGGGGGGGCAATTCGAGCAGTACTTC. It yields the protein CASSRPFAGGQFEQYF.

This clonotype was seen many times. The J gene is TRBJ2-3, the V gene TRBV18, with D possibly matching TRBD1 (6 bases). V lost 2 bases and J lost 3, with 9 bases in between. CDR1 and CDR2 (germline): KGHSH, LQKENI. This CDR3 spans 14 amino acids. In nucleotides, the CDR3 is TGTGCCAGCTCACCAACAGGGCGGACAGATACGCAGTATTTT. Translated: CASSPTGRTDTQYF.

This clonotype came up many times. The chain recombines TRBV10-1 with TRBJ2-3; no firm D call. Germline assignment: CDR1 WNHNN and CDR2 SYGVQD (reference sequence). This CDR3 is built from 13 residues. Trimming removed 5 bases from V and 2 bases from J, with 8 bases in between. This chain's CDR3 is CASSNKPTDTQYF. The CDR3 nucleotides read TGCGCCAGCAGTAACAAGCCCACAGATACGCAGTATTTT.

There are many counts of this clonotype. The chain couples TRBV4-3 to TRBJ2-7; maybe TRBD1 (5 bases). Germline V gives CDR1 LGHNA, CDR2 YSLEER. The germline V and J ends were trimmed by 0 bases and 3 bases, with 9 bases remaining between them. The CDR3 consists of 14 residues. In DNA form, the CDR3 reads TGCGCCAGCAGCCAAGAAATAGGGGACTACGAGCAGTACTTC. The encoded protein is CASSQEIGDYEQYF.

This clonotype was detected only a few times. V gene TRBV20-1 combines with J gene TRBJ2-5, with TRBD2 matching 8 bases. CDR3 length: 13 amino acids. CDR1 DFQATT and CDR2 SNEGSKA come from the germline V gene (reference sequence). Trimming removed 3 bases from V and 4 bases from J; junction bases left unmatched: 4. The chain's CDR3 is CSASRTSRETQYF. The CDR3 DNA sequence: TGCAGTGCTAGCAGGACTAGCAGAGAGACCCAGTACTTC.

This clonotype has ten or more counts. The chain carries TRBV5-1 and TRBJ2-3; unclear D gene. The germline CDR1 and CDR2 sequences are SGHRS and YFSETQ. CDR3 length: 11 amino acids. The ends were cut back, 7 bases at V and 0 bases at J, with 3 bases in the middle. The CDR3 sequence: CASQSTDTQYF. DNA for the CDR3: TGCGCCAGCCAGAGCACAGATACGCAGTATTTT.

This clonotype has a count of ten or more. The chain links TRBV27 to TRBJ1-5, with 8 bases matching TRBD1. The CDR3 totals 13 residues. The V gene end was trimmed by 5 bases and the J gene end by 6 bases; junction bases not matched to a gene: 3. From germline, CDR1 is MNHEY and CDR2 SMNVEV (reference sequence). This CDR3 reads CASSGTGGQPQHF. In DNA, the CDR3 is TGTGCCAGCAGTGGAACAGGGGGTCAGCCCCAGCATTTT.

This clonotype has a count of ten or more. This chain joins TRBV20-1 and TRBJ2-4; 12 positions match TRBD2. J lost 7 bases, V lost 3 bases, and 10 bases had no gene match. This CDR3 is 16 amino acids long. CDR1 and CDR2 (germline): DFQATT, SNEGSKA (reference sequence). CDR3 in DNA: TGCAGTGCTAGTAGATCTAGCGGGGGGGTCAGGAACATTCAGTACTTC. Its translation is CSASRSSGGVRNIQYF.

The gene calls are TRBV5-1 and TRBJ2-5; 13 bases fit TRBD2. Germline V gives CDR1 SGHRS, CDR2 YFSETQ. Unmatched junction bases numbered 3, after V lost 3 bases and J lost 4 bases. CDR3 length: 15 amino acids. The CDR3 sequence is CASSSGLAGAETQYF. CDR3 nucleotide sequence: TGCGCCAGCAGCTCCGGACTAGCGGGGGCAGAGACCCAGTACTTC.

This clonotype has at least ten counts. The chain has TRBV25-1 and TRBJ1-6; D not resolved. The CDR3 contains 15 residues. CDR1 and CDR2 (germline): MGHDK, SYGVNS. Trimming shortened V by 2 bases and J by 1 base, and 6 bases separated the two germline ends. CDR3 nucleotides: TGTGCCAGCAGTGAAAAGGATTCCTATAATTCACCCCTCCACTTT. Its protein product is CASSEKDSYNSPLHF.

This clonotype was observed at least ten times. The chain recombines TRBV20-1 with TRBJ2-3, with D possibly TRBD2 on 5 matching bases. CDR3 size: 10 residues. V was pared by 5 bases and J by 7 bases, with 7 bases between. The germline CDR1 and CDR2 sequences are DFQATT and SNEGSKA (reference sequence). CDR3 amino acids: CSAEDYTQYF. The CDR3 DNA reads TGCAGTGCTGAGGACTATACGCAGTATTTT.

This chain uses TRBV5-5 with TRBJ1-5, with D hard to call. CDR3 length equals 14 residues. The germline V gene has CDR1 SGHKS and CDR2 YYEKEE (reference sequence). V lost 0 bases and J 5 bases, leaving 9 bases between the germline ends. CDR3 protein: CASSLGNFDQPQHF. The CDR3 nucleotides read TGTGCCAGCAGCTTGGGCAACTTTGATCAGCCCCAGCATTTT.

In this sample, this clonotype turned up many times. As DNA, the CDR3 is TGCGCCAGCAGTGACCCCGGGATGATGAACACTGAAGCTTTCTTT. Its protein is CASSDPGMMNTEAFF. V gene TRBV10-2 combines with J gene TRBJ1-1; no definite D call. V lost 3 bases and J 0 bases, leaving 11 bases between the germline ends. The CDR3 is 15 residues long. CDR1 is WSHSY and CDR2 is SAAADI in the germline V gene.

The rearrangement links TRBV5-6 to TRBJ2-2; 13 nucleotides line up with TRBD2. The germline V gene encodes CDR1 SGHDT and CDR2 YYEEEE. The ends lost 4 bases at V and 1 base at J; junction bases unmatched: 7. This CDR3 comprises 18 residues. CDR3 sequence reads: CASSLGLAGTQNTGELFF. CDR3 nucleotides: TGTGCCAGCAGCCTGGGACTAGCGGGGACACAGAACACCGGGGAGCTGTTTTTT.

Only a few counts were recorded for this clonotype. This chain joins TRBV11-1 and TRBJ2-1; perhaps TRBD1 as D (6 bases). CDR3 length: 15 amino acids. CDR1 is SGHAT, CDR2 FQDESV, per germline (reference sequence). V was shortened by 3 bases and J by 0 bases, with 9 bases between the two germline ends. The CDR3 DNA follows: TGTGCCAGCAGCTTGGGGGCTCTCTCCTACAATGAGCAGTTCTTC. Translation gives CASSLGALSYNEQFF. The full variable domain, rest sourced from reference TRBV11-1 and TRBJ2-1, is EAEVAQSPRYKITEKSQAVAFWCDPISGHATLYWYRQILGQGPELLVQFQDESVVDDSQLPKDRFSAERLKGVDSTLKIQPAELGDSAMYLCASSLGALSYNEQFFGPGTRLTVL.

The V call is TRBV18, the J call TRBJ1-6; D ambiguous. CDR3 length: 15 residues. Germline V gene lookup returns CDR1 KGHSH and CDR2 LQKENI. V lost 3 bases, J lost 6 bases, and 12 bases lay in between. In DNA form, the CDR3 reads TGTGCCAGCTCACCTCTGACGGATACTAATTCACCCCTCCACTTT. It codes for CASSPLTDTNSPLHF.

V and J are TRBV29-1 and TRBJ2-7; D may be TRBD2 (6 bases). The CDR3 is 15 amino acids. The germline V gene has CDR1 SQVTM and CDR2 ANQGSEA. Trimming shortened V by 7 bases and J by 2 bases, and 21 bases separated the two germline ends. CDR3 residues: CSAPGGPKITYEQYV. In DNA form, the CDR3 reads TGCAGCGCCCCTGGAGGGCCCAAAATCACCTACGAGCAGTACGTC.

This clonotype showed up many times. The V gene is TRBV27, the J gene TRBJ2-7, with D maybe TRBD2 (5 bases). V dropped 3 bases and J dropped 1 base, with 10 bases sitting between them. This CDR3 region has 14 residues. From germline, CDR1 is MNHEY and CDR2 SMNVEV (reference sequence). This CDR3 reads CASSFRTGSYEQYF. As DNA, the CDR3 is TGTGCCAGCAGTTTCCGGACGGGATCCTACGAGCAGTACTTC.

This clonotype came up many times. This chain uses TRBV5-4 with TRBJ2-1; D not certain. CDR1 and CDR2 from the germline V gene are SGHNT and YYREEE (reference sequence). Deletions cut 4 bases from V and 5 bases from J, with 10 bases between. The CDR3 totals 13 residues. CDR3 in DNA: TGTGCCAGCAGCACCACGAAGGACAATGAGCAGTTCTTC. It translates to CASSTTKDNEQFF.

The V gene is TRBV7-8, the J gene TRBJ2-5, with 7 bases aligning to TRBD2. The CDR3 runs 16 residues. Trimming cost V 1 base and J 5 bases; bases outside gene matches: 10. Germline V gives CDR1 SGHVS, CDR2 FQNEAQ. CDR3 in DNA: TGTGCCAGCAGCTTAGTAAGGGCGGGGGTCAAGGAGACCCAGTACTTC. Amino acids: CASSLVRAGVKETQYF.

This clonotype was seen a handful of times. This chain links TRBV28 with TRBJ1-1; D uncertain. This CDR3 has 15 amino acids. V was pared by 6 bases and J by 4 bases, with 18 bases between. The germline CDR1 and CDR2 sequences are MDHEN and SYDVKM. This CDR3 reads CASRPTQLYGTEAFF. The CDR3 bases are TGTGCCAGCAGACCTACCCAGCTATACGGCACTGAAGCTTTCTTT.

At least ten counts were recorded for this clonotype. The chain is built from TRBV4-2 and TRBJ2-1, with D tentatively TRBD2 (5 bases). Germline values: CDR1 LGHNA, CDR2 YNFKEQ. The CDR3 totals 16 residues. V dropped 1 base and J dropped 6 bases, with 16 bases sitting between them. CDR3 loop: CASSQGGLAPSNEQFF. The CDR3 coding sequence is TGTGCCAGCAGCCAAGGAGGGCTAGCCCCGTCCAATGAGCAGTTCTTC.

The table lists this clonotype with a few counts. This chain links TRBV7-9 with TRBJ1-2; D call uncertain. The germline CDR1 and CDR2 sequences are SEHNR and FQNEAQ (reference sequence). The CDR3 covers 12 residues. V lost 5 bases to trimming and J lost 5 bases, with 9 bases between them. CDR3 sequence: CASSLEMYGYTF. The DNA of the CDR3 is TGTGCCAGCAGCCTGGAAATGTATGGCTACACCTTC.

This clonotype has only a few counts. Compared with germline, one end of the junction differs, possibly owing to a read error. The chain has TRBV12-3 or TRBV12-4 and TRBJ1-3, with TRBD1 matching over 8 bases. This CDR3 has 11 residues. The chain's CDR3 is CASSPGTGVDF. The CDR3 DNA follows: TGTGCCAGCAGTCCGGGGACAGGTGTAGATTTT.